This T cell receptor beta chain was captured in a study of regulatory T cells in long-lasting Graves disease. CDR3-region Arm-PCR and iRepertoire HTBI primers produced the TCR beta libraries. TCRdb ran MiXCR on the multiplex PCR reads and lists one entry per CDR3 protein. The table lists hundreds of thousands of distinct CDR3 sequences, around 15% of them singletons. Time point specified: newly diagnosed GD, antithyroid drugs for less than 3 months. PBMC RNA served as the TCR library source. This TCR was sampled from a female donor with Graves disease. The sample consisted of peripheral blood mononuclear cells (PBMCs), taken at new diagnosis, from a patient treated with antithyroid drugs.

The CDR3 nucleotides are TGCAGCGTTCACGGACAGGGGCCTCTCACCGGGGAGCTGTTTTTT. It translates to CSVHGQGPLTGELFF. This rearrangement joins TRBV29-1 to TRBJ2-2, with 9 bases identical to TRBD1. Germline V gene data show CDR1 as SQVTM and CDR2 as ANQGSEA. The CDR3 is made up of 15 amino acids. J was trimmed by 4 bases and V by 5 bases; bases with no gene match: 8.